The subject of this entry is one T cell receptor beta chain. No cognate antigen has been identified for it. The CDR3 holds 15 amino acids from the cysteine to the phenylalanine. No DNA appears here. The reads were generated on an Illumina HiSeq 2000. 5'RACE template switching, by which a universal primer site and unique molecular identifiers were added, was used to make TCR beta cDNA libraries. Synthesis of cDNA was primed from the TCR beta constant segment and was followed by two consecutive PCR amplification steps. Per the source publication's procedure: MIGEC handled demultiplexing of the reads and grouping by UMI, while MiTCR was used to assemble and quantify clonotypes. To remove erroneous sequences, TCR cDNA sequences were retained only when supported by two or more reads. The tcR package was used for downstream repertoire analysis, and clonotypes were matched between fractions using CDR3 nucleotide sequence together with V segment. Antigen specificity was annotated against VDJdb with VDJmatch, allowing one amino acid substitution in CDR3. Once TCRdb had reprocessed the reads, it stored one entry per CDR3 protein sequence and supplied no DNA. For this entry, the V and J calls and clone size follow TCRdb and not the study's own pipeline. The table of this sample itemizes about 550,000 distinct CDR3 sequences. Roughly 3.5% of the sample belongs to the ten largest clones.

The sample comes from a study of T cells expressing NK-cell markers (TCRdb year 2020). Regarding the complete study: TCR beta-chain repertoires were profiled in sorted CD3+CD56+NKG2C+, CD3+CD56+NKG2C- and CD3+CD56-NKG2C+ T-cell subsets from roughly eight donors. Among the eight sequenced donors, only one was HCMV-seronegative, while the other seven were HCMV-seropositive. All eight donors whose samples were sequenced were randomly selected healthy volunteers, three of them men and five women. The libraries were sequenced on Illumina HiSeq 2000/2500, MiSeq or NextSeq, producing 2 x 150 bp reads.

HCMV serostatus was determined by detecting HCMV-specific IgG in serum with a commercial ELISA kit. Peripheral blood mononuclear cells were isolated from blood by Ficoll density gradient centrifugation. The full study reports these points: Whether the expanded NKG2C-expressing T cell clones were specific for HCMV antigens remained unclear. For five or six donors, the dominant CD3+CD56+NKG2C+ clonotypes were among the top 10 CD8+ clonotypes and accounted for about 1.0-7.0% of CD8+ T cells. Those dominant clonotypes were again the most abundant among CD3+CD56-NKG2C+ cells in several donors, at about 25-65%.

This clonotype originated in a man younger than 30 in good health. Donor details come from another sample of the same person, matched by shared clones. The V gene is TRBV12-3 or TRBV12-4 and the J gene is TRBJ2-3. Sequencing was performed on blood T cells: a sorted CD56 or NKG2C T cell subset, CD4+ or CD8+ T cells, or bulk PBMC T cells (not recorded which). The CDR3 reads CASSLRLASPDTQYF.